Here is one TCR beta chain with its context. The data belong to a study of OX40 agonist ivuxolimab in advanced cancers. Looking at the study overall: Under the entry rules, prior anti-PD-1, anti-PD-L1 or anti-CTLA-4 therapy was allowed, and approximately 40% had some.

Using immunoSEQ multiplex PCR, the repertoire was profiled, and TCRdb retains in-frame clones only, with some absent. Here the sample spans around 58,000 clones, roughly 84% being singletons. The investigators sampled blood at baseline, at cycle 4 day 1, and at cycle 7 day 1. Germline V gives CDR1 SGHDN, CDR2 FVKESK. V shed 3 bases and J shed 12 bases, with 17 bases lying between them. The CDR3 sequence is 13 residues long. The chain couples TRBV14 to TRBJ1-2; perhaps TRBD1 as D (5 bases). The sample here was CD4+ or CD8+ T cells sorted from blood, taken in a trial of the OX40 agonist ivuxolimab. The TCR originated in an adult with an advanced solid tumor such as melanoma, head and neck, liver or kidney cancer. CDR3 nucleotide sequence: TGTGCCAGCAGCCAGAATTACGGGGGGATGCACACCTTC. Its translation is CASSQNYGGMHTF.